The sequence of this TCR beta chain was determined in a study of EBV T-cell therapy then PD-1 blockade in nasopharyngeal carcinoma. Comment on this clone: Its antigen is as yet unknown.

The data were produced by immunoSEQ multiplex PCR, yet TCRdb's version contains in-frame clones alone and is incomplete. The table lists around 23,000 clones, over 75% of them singletons. Trimming pared 3 bases from V and 7 bases from J, leaving 19 bases between. The CDR3 has 17 residues. Per germline, CDR1 KGHSH and CDR2 LQKENI. Treatment noted: AdE1-LMPpoly-expanded autologous EBV-specific T-cell therapy followed by anti-PD-1 nivolumab. The sequenced sample was CD8+ T cells from blood, obtained around day 58 from a patient whose treatment included autologous EBV-specific T cells and nivolumab. The clonotype comes from a man aged 35 to 55 with nasopharyngeal carcinoma. The chain links TRBV18 to TRBJ1-6, with unresolved D. This CDR3 is CASSPVRIRFYNSPLHF. CDR3 nucleotides: TGTGCCAGCTCACCCGTAAGGATACGGTTCTACAATTCACCCCTCCACTTT.